This T cell receptor (beta chain) was sequenced for a study of T cells in Graves' hyperthyroidism and ophthalmopathy. The CDR3 contains 16 residues. In germline, CDR1 is MDHEN, CDR2 SYDVKM. V gave up 7 bases and J gave up 0 bases, with 16 bases separating them. RNA transcripts served as the template for amplifying TCR beta CDR3 regions. HTBI primers drove first-round RT-PCR of the TCR CDR3. Each CDR3 protein gets one entry after TCRdb re-called the multiplex PCR reads with MiXCR. The sample consists of approximately 590,000 distinct CDR3 sequences, 15% to 18% of them appearing once. This clonotype was counted many times. Newly diagnosed hyperthyroidism patients aged 18 to 65 years had disease lasting under 2 months.

The receptor was isolated from a woman in her 30s with Graves' hyperthyroidism. The sample consisted of blood. J is TRBJ1-5 and V is TRBV28; TRBD1 might be the D (6 bases). CDR3: CASTLNPGASNQPQHF. The DNA for the CDR3 is TGTGCCAGCACCCTAAATCCAGGGGCTAGCAATCAGCCCCAGCATTTT.